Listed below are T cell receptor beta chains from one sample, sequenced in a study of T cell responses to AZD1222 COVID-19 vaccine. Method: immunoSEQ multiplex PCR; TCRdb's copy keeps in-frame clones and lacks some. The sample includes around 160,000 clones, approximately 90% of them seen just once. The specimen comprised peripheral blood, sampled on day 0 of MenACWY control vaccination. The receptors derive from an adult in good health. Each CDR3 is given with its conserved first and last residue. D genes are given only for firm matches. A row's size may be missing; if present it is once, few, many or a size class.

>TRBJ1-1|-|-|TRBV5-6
TGTGCCAGCAGCCGCGGACGGGCGAACACTGAAGCTTTCTTT
CASSRGRANTEAFF
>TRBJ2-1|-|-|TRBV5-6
TGTGCCAGCAGCCTCGCCGGGGCGTACAATGAGCAGTTCTTC
CASSLAGAYNEQFF
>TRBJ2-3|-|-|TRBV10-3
TGTGCCATCGGGGCAGCTAGCACAGATACGCAGTATTTT
CAIGAASTDTQYF
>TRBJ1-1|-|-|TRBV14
TGTGCCAGCAGCCATCGGCATACGGCGAACACTGAAGCTTTCTTT
CASSHRHTANTEAFF
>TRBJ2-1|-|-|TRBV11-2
TGTGCCAGCAGCCCCCTGGGGGGTCAAACCTACAATGAGCAGTTCTTC
CASSPLGGQTYNEQFF
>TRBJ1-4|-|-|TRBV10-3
TGTGCCTCTGGGGGGGGACTTAATGAAAAACTGTTTTTT
CASGGGLNEKLFF
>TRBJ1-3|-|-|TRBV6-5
TGTGCCAGCAAGCAGGTCCACTCTGGAAACACCATATATTTT
CASKQVHSGNTIYF
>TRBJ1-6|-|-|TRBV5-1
TGCGCCAGCAGCTTGGATGTGGGATCGCATTCACCCCTCCACTTT
CASSLDVGSHSPLHF
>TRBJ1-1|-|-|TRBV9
TGTGCCAGCAGCGTGGGATCGAACACTGAAGCTTTCTTT
CASSVGSNTEAFF
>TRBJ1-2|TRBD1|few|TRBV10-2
TGCGCCAGCAGTGAGTCGACAGGGGGCTATGGCTACACCTTC
CASSESTGGYGYTF
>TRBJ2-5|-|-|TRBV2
TGTGCCAGCAGCAACAGGGTGCAAGAGACCCAGTACTTC
CASSNRVQETQYF
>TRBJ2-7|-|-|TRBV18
TGTGCCAGCTCACCTAGGGGAAAAGGGATCTACGAGCAGTACTTC
CASSPRGKGIYEQYF
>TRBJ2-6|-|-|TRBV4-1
TGCGCCAGCCGAAGGGCCAACGTCCTGACTTTC
CASRRANVLTF
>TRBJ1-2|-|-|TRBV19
TGTGCCAGTAGTATACCAGGGTGGGATGGCTACACCTTC
CASSIPGWDGYTF
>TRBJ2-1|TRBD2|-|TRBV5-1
TGCGCCAGCAGCTTGGACCCCGGGACTAGCGTTTTGGGGGAGTTCTTC
CASSLDPGTSVLGEFF
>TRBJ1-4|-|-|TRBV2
TGTGCCAGCAGTGAATTGGGTCCAAGGCGGGGTGAAAAACTGTTTTTT
CASSELGPRRGEKLFF
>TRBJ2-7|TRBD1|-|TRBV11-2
TGTGCCAGCAGCTTAGACCCCCGGGACAGGGCTTACTTC
CASSLDPRDRAYF
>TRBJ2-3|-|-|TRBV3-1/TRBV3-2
TGTGCCAGCAGCCGGGAAGATACGCAGTATTTT
CASSREDTQYF
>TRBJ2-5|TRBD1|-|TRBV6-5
TGTGCCAGCACCCCGGTCTGGACAGGGCGAGAGACCCAGTACTTC
CASTPVWTGRETQYF
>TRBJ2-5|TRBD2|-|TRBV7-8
TGTGCCAGCAGCTTAGTATCGGGGGGTACTTACCAAGAGACCCAGTACTTC
CASSLVSGGTYQETQYF
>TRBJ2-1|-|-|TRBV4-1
TGCGCCAGCAGCCGGGCGGCTCCGGGCTACAATGAGCAGTTCTTC
CASSRAAPGYNEQFF
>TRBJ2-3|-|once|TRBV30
TGTGCCTCCTGGAGTGGGGCCTTCACAGATACGCAGTATTTT
CASWSGAFTDTQYF
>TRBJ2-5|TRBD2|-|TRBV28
TGTGCCAGCAGTTCCCTAGCGGGAGGAACCCAGTACTTC
CASSSLAGGTQYF
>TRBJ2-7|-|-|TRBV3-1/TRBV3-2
TGTGCCAGCAGCCCGGGTGTTTCTGGGAGCGAGCAGTACTTC
CASSPGVSGSEQYF
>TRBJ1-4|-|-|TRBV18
TGTGCCAGCTCACCACCGTTCAGCGGGACACAGAATGAAAAACTGTTTTTT
CASSPPFSGTQNEKLFF
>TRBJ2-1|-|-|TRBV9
TGTGCCAGCAGCGTGACCCCAGCCTACAATGAGCAGTTCTTC
CASSVTPAYNEQFF
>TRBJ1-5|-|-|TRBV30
TGTGCCTGTGGAAGGGACAATCAGCCCCAGCATTTT
CACGRDNQPQHF
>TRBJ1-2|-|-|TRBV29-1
TGCAGCGTCCCCGACAGGACCCGCTACACCTTC
CSVPDRTRYTF
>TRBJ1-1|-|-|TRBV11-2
TGTGCCAGCAGCCCCTACAGTGAGAGGGCTTTCTTT
CASSPYSERAFF
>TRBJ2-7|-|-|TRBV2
TGTGCCAGCACCCCACGGTCCGACTACGAGCAGTACTTC
CASTPRSDYEQYF
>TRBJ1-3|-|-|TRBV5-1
TGCGCCAGCAGGACGTGGGCTGGAAACACCATATATTTT
CASRTWAGNTIYF
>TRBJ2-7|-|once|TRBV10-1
TGCGCCCCGAGAACCCTCAACCTCTCCTACGAGCAGTACTTC
CAPRTLNLSYEQYF
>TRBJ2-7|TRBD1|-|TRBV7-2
TGTGCCAGCAGCTTAGGGGACAGGGGGGTTTACGAGCAGTACTTC
CASSLGDRGVYEQYF
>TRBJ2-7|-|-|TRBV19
TGTGCCAGTAGTATAGCAACGGGGACCGACCAGGGGCAGTACTTC
CASSIATGTDQGQYF
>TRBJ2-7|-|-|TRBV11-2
TGTGCCAGCAGCTCTACAGGCGGCCCGGGTCTTTACGAGCAGTACTTC
CASSSTGGPGLYEQYF
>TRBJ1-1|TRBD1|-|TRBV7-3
TGTGCCAGCAGCCAGGGACAGCAAAACACTGAAGCTTTCTTT
CASSQGQQNTEAFF
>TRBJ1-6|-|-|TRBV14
TGTGCCAGCAGCCAAGCCGGTCGAATGGGGAATTCACCCCTCCACTTT
CASSQAGRMGNSPLHF